These 10 T cell receptor beta chains share one sample of origin, sequenced in a study of blood T cell repertoires in COVID-19. The method was immunoSEQ multiplex PCR; TCRdb's version includes in-frame clones alone and lacks a portion of them. The sample has about 210,000 clones, approximately 90% seen once. Sequencing was carried out using PBMCs or T cells enriched from blood (not recorded which). Receptor source: a woman in her thirties or forties in a cohort exposed to, infected with or recovered from COVID-19 (not recorded which).

The chain employs TRBV5-1 and TRBJ2-7; D call uncertain. V was trimmed by 1 base and J by 5 bases, leaving 10 bases between them. The CDR3 is made up of 13 amino acids. The germline V gene encodes CDR1 SGHRS and CDR2 YFSETQ. The CDR3 sequence: CASSLTVSDEQYF. DNA for the CDR3: TGCGCCAGCAGCTTGACTGTGAGCGACGAGCAGTACTTC.

This sequence joins TRBV5-6 and TRBJ2-3; no reliable D call. The CDR3 contains 15 residues. Looked up from germline, CDR1 is SGHDT and CDR2 is YYEEEE. Trimming pared 4 bases from V and 3 bases from J, leaving 15 bases between. Here the CDR3 reads CASSRDVLETDTQYF. DNA of the CDR3: TGTGCCAGCAGCCGCGACGTTTTGGAGACAGATACGCAGTATTTT.

The genes are TRBV19 and TRBJ1-2; TRBD1 agrees at 10 bases. The V gene's germline CDR1 is LNHDA and CDR2 SQIVND (reference sequence). This CDR3 spans 13 amino acids. Trimming at V came to 5 bases and at J to 5 bases, leaving 2 bases not matched to a gene. DNA for the CDR3: TGTGCCAGTAGTCCGGGACAGGGGTATGGCTACACCTTC. Its protein is CASSPGQGYGYTF. Complete variable domain (other parts from reference TRBV19 and TRBJ1-2): DGGITQSPKYLFRKEGQNVTLSCEQNLNHDAMYWYRQDPGQGLRLIYYSQIVNDFQKGDIAEGYSVSREKKESFPLTVTSAQKNPTAFYLCASSPGQGYGYTFGSGTRLTVV.

This chain uses TRBV3-1 (or the pseudogene TRBV3-2) with TRBJ1-2; tentatively, D is TRBD1 (5 bases). Trimming left V 2 bases short and J 4 bases short, with 17 bases between. Germline values: CDR1 LGHDT, CDR2 YNNKEL (reference sequence). The CDR3 spans 16 residues. The CDR3 is CASSQSTSDRIYGYTF. The DNA of the CDR3 is TGTGCCAGCAGCCAATCCACAAGTGACAGAATCTATGGCTACACCTTC.

The rearrangement uses TRBV7-2 and TRBJ1-6; unclear D gene. From germline, CDR1 is SGHTA and CDR2 FQGNSA. This CDR3 contains 14 residues. Between the trimmed V and J ends, which lost 1 base and 10 bases, there was a span of 11 bases. CDR3 nucleotides: TGTGCCAGCAGCTTAGAGCGAGCTAACTCACCCCTCCACTTT. This sequence encodes CASSLERANSPLHF. Complete variable domain (other parts from reference TRBV7-2 and TRBJ1-6): GAGVSQSPSNKVTEKGKDVELRCDPISGHTALYWYRQSLGQGLEFLIYFQGNSAPDKSGLPSDRFSAERTGGSVSTLTIQRTQQEDSAVYLCASSLERANSPLHFGNGTRLTVT.

This chain links TRBV19 with TRBJ2-7, with TRBD2 as a possible D gene (5 bases). The length of the CDR3 is 14 residues. The germline gives CDR1 LNHDA, CDR2 SQIVND (reference sequence). V lost 1 base and J lost 7, with 14 bases in between. Here the CDR3 DNA reads TGTGCCAGTAGTATAGGTCCGGGGTCGGGGGAGCAGTACTTC. It translates to CASSIGPGSGEQYF.

The gene calls are TRBV5-1 and TRBJ2-3, with D possibly TRBD2 on 6 matching bases. This CDR3 contains 18 residues. Germline CDR1 reads SGHRS; CDR2 reads YFSETQ. Deletions cut 0 bases from V and 4 bases from J, with 21 bases between. The CDR3 is CASSLAAVGRDSADTQYF. The CDR3 coding sequence is TGCGCCAGCAGCTTGGCAGCGGTGGGGCGGGACTCCGCAGATACGCAGTATTTT.

This clone was seen just once. This sequence joins TRBV10-3 and TRBJ1-4; the D gene is possibly TRBD1 (5 bases). Germline values: CDR1 ENHRY, CDR2 SYGVKD. This CDR3 comprises 15 residues. Trimming removed 4 bases at V and 6 bases at J, with 15 bases between. CDR3 sequence reads: CAISAMVGADEKLFF. The CDR3 coding sequence is TGTGCCATCAGTGCCATGGTAGGGGCTGATGAAAAACTGTTTTTT.

The J gene is TRBJ2-3, the V gene TRBV9; no reliable D call. The CDR3 is 16 residues long. The V end was cut by 0 bases, the J end by 4 bases, with 15 bases between. Germline V CDR1 and CDR2: SGDLS, YYNGEE. The CDR3 sequence is CASSVGEHRISDTQYF. The CDR3 DNA follows: TGTGCCAGCAGCGTAGGTGAGCACAGAATTTCAGATACGCAGTATTTT.

The V gene is TRBV27, the J gene TRBJ1-1; no firm D call. V dropped 4 bases and J dropped 3 bases, with 9 bases sitting between them. Germline CDR1 and CDR2: MNHEY and SMNVEV (reference sequence). The CDR3 spans 13 residues. The CDR3 loop is CASSSDRDTEAFF. The CDR3 DNA reads as TGTGCCAGCAGTTCTGACCGGGACACTGAAGCTTTCTTT.